The source of this T cell receptor beta chain is a study of blood T cell repertoires in COVID-19. Study-wide context: Whether acute or convalescent, the COVID-19 samples came from the United States, Italy and Spain. In each case, the material was cDNA or gDNA derived from T cells, B-cell-depleted T cells, or PBMCs.

TCRdb keeps only in-frame clones here, not all; method: immunoSEQ multiplex PCR. The data hold about 180,000 clones, with 70% to 90% observed a single time. Germline lookup yields CDR1 SEHNR and CDR2 FQNEAQ (reference sequence). V shed 0 bases and J shed 7 bases, with 12 bases lying between them. The CDR3 is made up of 15 amino acids. This clonotype originated in a woman aged 30 to 39 with active or convalescent COVID-19. This chain connects TRBV7-9 to TRBJ2-2; D possibly corresponds to TRBD1 (5 bases). Sequencing was carried out using peripheral blood. CDR3 sequence: CASSLAVGAGGELFF. In DNA, the CDR3 is TGTGCCAGCAGCTTAGCGGTAGGGGCCGGCGGGGAGCTGTTTTTT.